The 14 T cell receptor beta chains presented below share a single source sample, sequenced in a study of shared clonotypes between healthy human individuals. As defined, naive CD8 cells were CD45RO-negative and positively selected for CCR7, with terminally differentiated effector memory CD45RA+ cells excluded. The protocol was immunoSEQ multiplex PCR, while the TCRdb copy is restricted to in-frame clones and leaves out a portion. This sample has about 1,800,000 clones, with around 96% found just once. The sequenced sample was naive CD8+ T cells sorted from blood. The receptors derive from a man in his late teens or twenties in good health.

The rearrangement uses TRBV6-1 and TRBJ2-7, with D tentatively TRBD1 (6 bases). V was trimmed by 5 bases and J by 2 bases, leaving 13 bases between them. This CDR3 spans 14 amino acids. Germline assignment: CDR1 MNHNS and CDR2 SASEGT. The CDR3 DNA reads as TGTGCCAGCAGTCTAAGGACAGAGGCCTACGAGCAGTACTTC. Its translation: CASSLRTEAYEQYF.

The J gene is TRBJ2-3, the V gene TRBV27; D is perhaps TRBD1 or TRBD2 (5 bases each). The CDR3 runs 15 residues. The ends were cut back, 4 bases at V and 4 bases at J, with 15 bases in the middle. Germline V gene lookup returns CDR1 MNHEY and CDR2 SMNVEV (reference sequence). The CDR3 loop is CASSSGGFVADTQYF. DNA of the CDR3: TGTGCCAGCAGTTCTGGGGGATTCGTCGCAGATACGCAGTATTTT.

The chain joins TRBV30 to TRBJ1-5, with D perhaps TRBD1 (6 bases). The germline CDR1 and CDR2 sequences are GTSNPN and SVGIG (reference sequence). Trimming pared 8 bases from V and 6 bases from J, leaving 17 bases between. The CDR3 consists of 13 residues. This CDR3 reads CALWQGGGQPQHF. The DNA for the CDR3 is TGTGCCCTGTGGCAGGGAGGGGGTCAGCCCCAGCATTTT.

V gene TRBV9 combines with J gene TRBJ2-3; D is ambiguous. The CDR3 is made up of 14 amino acids. The V end lost 0 bases, the J end lost 6 bases, and 11 bases lay between the germline ends. Germline CDR1 is SGDLS and CDR2 is YYNGEE. CDR3 protein: CASSVEVVADTQYF. The CDR3 nucleotides are TGTGCCAGCAGCGTAGAGGTCGTTGCTGATACGCAGTATTTT.

The chain employs TRBV7-2 and TRBJ2-5, with 14 bases lining up with TRBD2. V trimming: 6 bases; J trimming: 1 base; junction bases outside the gene matches: 1. Germline V gene data show CDR1 as SGHTA and CDR2 as FQGNSA. The CDR3 has 15 amino acids. CDR3 DNA: TGTGCCAGCAGTGGGACTAGCGGGAGCCAAGAGACCCAGTACTTC. This gives the protein CASSGTSGSQETQYF.

Of note for this clone: Other nucleotide sequences from this sample produce the same CDR3. This chain joins TRBV4-1 and TRBJ2-7, with a weak D call TRBD1 (5 bases). The germline V gene has CDR1 MGHRA and CDR2 YSYEKL. The V gene lost 4 bases and the J gene lost 6 bases, with 7 bases spanning the gap. There are 11 residues in the CDR3. CDR3 in amino acids: CASSLRGEQYF. The CDR3 DNA is TGCGCCAGCAGCCTAAGGGGCGAGCAGTACTTC.

On this clone itself: This CDR3 is also generated by other DNA sequences in the sample. The chain carries TRBV5-1 and TRBJ2-1; D is possibly TRBD2 (6 bases). Trimming took off 2 bases at V and 7 bases at J, with 7 bases between the two ends. The CDR3 runs 12 residues. Germline lookup yields CDR1 SGHRS and CDR2 YFSETQ. CDR3 bases: TGCGCCAGCAGCTTCCGGGGGAATGAGCAGTTCTTC. Protein sequence: CASSFRGNEQFF.

This clone has a single count. This chain uses TRBV4-2 with TRBJ2-7; perhaps D is TRBD1 or TRBD2 (6 bases each). V lost 3 bases and J lost 3, with 18 bases in between. The CDR3 spans 16 residues. Germline CDR1 reads LGHNA; CDR2 reads YNFKEQ. The CDR3 protein is CASSHSPGAEGYEQYF. For the CDR3, the DNA is TGTGCCAGCAGCCACTCACCAGGGGCGGAGGGCTACGAGCAGTACTTC.

This chain uses TRBV18 with TRBJ2-7; D possibly corresponds to TRBD1 (5 bases). Deletions cut 0 bases from V and 3 bases from J, with 9 bases between. The CDR3 runs to 14 residues. Looked up from germline, CDR1 is KGHSH and CDR2 is LQKENI. The CDR3 spells CASSPPGQVYEQYF. CDR3 nucleotide sequence: TGTGCCAGCTCACCACCGGGGCAGGTCTACGAGCAGTACTTC.

J is TRBJ2-7 and V is TRBV4-2; D gene uncertain. The V and J ends lost 0 bases and 0 bases respectively, with 6 bases between them. Germline V gives CDR1 LGHNA, CDR2 YNFKEQ. The CDR3 consists of 14 residues. CDR3 residues: CASSQEEDSYEQYF. The CDR3 DNA sequence: TGTGCCAGCAGCCAAGAAGAGGACTCCTACGAGCAGTACTTC.

The chain links TRBV28 to TRBJ1-1; D not certain. The CDR3 has 11 residues. Per the germline V gene, CDR1 is MDHEN and CDR2 is SYDVKM. V lost 5 bases, J lost 3 bases, and 4 bases lay in between. Here the CDR3 reads CASSQYTEAFF. The CDR3 DNA reads TGTGCCAGCAGTCAGTACACTGAAGCTTTCTTT.

CDR3 nucleotide sequence: TGCGCCAGCATGGGACTAGCGGGAGGGGGGCAGTACTTC. It codes for CASMGLAGGGQYF. V is TRBV4-1 and J is TRBJ2-7; 16 nucleotides align to TRBD2. The V gene's germline CDR1 is MGHRA and CDR2 YSYEKL. V was pared by 7 bases and J by 9 bases, with 3 bases of the junction left unmatched. The CDR3 length is 13 residues.

J is TRBJ1-2 and V is TRBV16; D is perhaps TRBD1 (6 bases). CDR1 is KGHSY and CDR2 is FQNENV in the germline V gene. Trimming took off 1 base at V and 6 bases at J, with 18 bases between the two ends. The CDR3 runs 16 residues. The DNA for the CDR3 is TGTGCCAGCAGCCAATATACAGCCACCCCAGGGGATGGCTACACCTTC. Protein sequence: CASSQYTATPGDGYTF. The entire variable domain, with the rest obtained from reference TRBV16 and TRBJ1-2, is as follows: GEEVAQTPKHLVRGEGQKAKLYCAPIKGHSYVFWYQQVLKNEFKFLISFQNENVFDETGMPKERFSAKCLPNSPCSLEIQATKLEDSAVYFCASSQYTATPGDGYTFGSGTRLTVV.

This chain connects TRBV4-3 to TRBJ1-2, with D possibly being TRBD1 (6 bases). This CDR3 region has 15 residues. Trimming shortened V by 4 bases and J by 4 bases, and 16 bases separated the two germline ends. Germline CDR1 reads LGHNA; CDR2 reads YSLEER. CDR3 amino acids: CASSRAEGGFYGYTF. The CDR3 DNA reads as TGCGCCAGCAGCCGGGCGGAGGGGGGGTTCTATGGCTACACCTTC.